The sequence of this T cell receptor (beta chain) was determined in a study of tumor-infiltrating lymphocytes in primary liver carcinoma. General study points: Tumor region pairs outstripped tumor-adjacent and tumor-blood pairs in overlap. Presence in all five tumor regions was observed for only about 7-25% of top clones.

The CDR3 has 17 amino acids. V dropped 4 bases and J dropped 6; count of bases not matched to a gene: 8. CDR1 and CDR2 (germline): LGHNA, YNFKEQ. TCR beta cDNA was prepared out of 500 ng total RNA by means of a constant-region primer. Three nested multiplex PCR rounds of slightly modified ARM-PCR generated TCR beta libraries. A C-beta reverse primer and TRBV1-TRBV30 forward primers served in each of the first two PCR rounds, at about 10 cycles apiece. Via MiXCR, TCRdb re-called the multiplex PCR reads, giving one row per CDR3 protein. The sample includes more than 60,000 distinct CDR3 sequences, about 72% seen only once; the top ten take around a quarter. This clonotype appeared many times. The antigen is unknown. Co-extraction yielded RNA and DNA from approximately 22-30 mg of unsorted bulk tissue. Sampling of each tumor involved five separate regions.

The specimen was liver tumor tissue from sampling region 4. Described subset: tumor region T4, right-lateral pole. The sequence came from a middle-aged man with primary liver carcinoma and hepatitis B virus infection. J is TRBJ2-2 and V is TRBV4-2, with TRBD2 matching 13 bases. This CDR3 is CASSRTSGRAGAGELFF. The CDR3 DNA reads as TGTGCCAGCAGCCGAACTAGCGGGAGGGCCGGTGCCGGGGAGCTGTTTTTT.